A single sample is the source of the 7 T cell receptor beta chains below, sequenced in a study of blood T cell repertoires in COVID-19. Clones were sequenced by immunoSEQ multiplex PCR, and TCRdb holds only the in-frame ones, with some missing. Here the sample spans 100,000 to 150,000 clones, 84% being singletons. Sequenced sample: peripheral blood. The receptor source for this set is a woman older than 75 with acute or convalescent COVID-19.

This sequence joins TRBV9 and TRBJ2-3, with TRBD1 identical over 11 bases. J was trimmed by 5 bases and V by 2 bases; bases with no gene match: 7. The length of the CDR3 is 16 residues. Germline CDR1 is SGDLS and CDR2 is YYNGEE. CDR3 bases: TGTGCCAGCAGCGTCACTGGACAGGGGGCGAGAGATACGCAGTATTTT. Encoded protein: CASSVTGQGARDTQYF.

The J gene is TRBJ2-5, the V gene TRBV6-2 or TRBV6-3; tentative D call: TRBD1 (5 bases). The germline V gene encodes CDR1 MNHEY and CDR2 SVGEGT. The ends were cut back, 4 bases at V and 2 bases at J, with 8 bases in the middle. The CDR3 spans 13 residues. DNA of the CDR3: TGTGCCAGCAGTTTGGGGCGGCAAGAGACCCAGTACTTC. It encodes CASSLGRQETQYF.

The chain has TRBV19 and TRBJ2-7; TRBD2 matches 7 bases. The germline V gene encodes CDR1 LNHDA and CDR2 SQIVND (reference sequence). This CDR3 comprises 14 residues. V dropped 3 bases and J dropped 3; count of bases not matched to a gene: 5. The CDR3, as DNA: TGTGCCAGTAGTATTACGGCTAGCGGCTACGAGCAGTACTTC. This encodes CASSITASGYEQYF. Together with reference TRBV19 and TRBJ2-7, the CDR3 gives the full variable domain: DGGITQSPKYLFRKEGQNVTLSCEQNLNHDAMYWYRQDPGQGLRLIYYSQIVNDFQKGDIAEGYSVSREKKESFPLTVTSAQKNPTAFYLCASSITASGYEQYFGPGTRLTVT.

This chain joins TRBV27 and TRBJ2-1, with 14 bases aligning to TRBD2. Germline trimming cut 3 bases from V and 7 bases from J; bases unmatched to any gene: 14. Germline loops: CDR1 MNHEY, CDR2 SMNVEV (reference sequence). This CDR3 contains 19 residues. The CDR3 sequence is CASSLYPGTSGSNLNEQFF. The CDR3 coding sequence is TGTGCCAGCAGTTTGTACCCCGGGACTAGCGGGAGCAATTTGAATGAGCAGTTCTTC.

The rearrangement links TRBV6-6 to TRBJ2-7, with D hard to call. This CDR3 has 14 residues. Per the germline V gene, CDR1 is MNHNY and CDR2 is SVGAGI (reference sequence). The V gene lost 7 bases and the J gene lost 3 bases, with 16 bases spanning the gap. The CDR3 DNA reads TGTGCCAGCACCACAACTACAAAGGTCTACGAGCAGTACTTC. It codes for CASTTTTKVYEQYF.

V and J are TRBV5-5 and TRBJ2-7; 8 bases fit TRBD1. CDR1 SGHKS and CDR2 YYEKEE come from the germline V gene (reference sequence). Unmatched junction bases numbered 5, after V lost 0 bases and J lost 0 bases. The CDR3 is made up of 16 amino acids. The CDR3 loop is CASSLARGLFSYEQYF. CDR3 nucleotides: TGTGCCAGCAGCTTGGCCAGGGGGCTGTTCTCCTACGAGCAGTACTTC.

The DNA of the CDR3 is TGCGCCAGCAGGAGGGTCCGGGGCTACACCTTC. It encodes CASRRVRGYTF. The chain uses TRBV23-1 and TRBJ1-2; D is undetermined. TRBV23-1 is treated as an ORF (open reading frame) with a function not yet certain. Trimming cost V 6 bases and J 8 bases, with 10 bases left between them. The CDR3 covers 11 residues.